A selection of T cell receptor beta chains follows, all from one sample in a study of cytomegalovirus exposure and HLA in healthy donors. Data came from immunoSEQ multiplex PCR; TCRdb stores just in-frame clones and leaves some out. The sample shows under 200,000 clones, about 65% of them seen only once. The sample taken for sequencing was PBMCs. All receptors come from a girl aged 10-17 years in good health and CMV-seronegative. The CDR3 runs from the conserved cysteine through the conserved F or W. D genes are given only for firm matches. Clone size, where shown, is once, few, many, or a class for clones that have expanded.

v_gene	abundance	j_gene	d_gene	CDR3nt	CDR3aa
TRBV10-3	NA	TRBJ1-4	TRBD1	TGTGCCACTCACAGAACAGGGGGCCCATTGAGTGGGAAACTGTTTTTT	CATHRTGGPLSGKLFF
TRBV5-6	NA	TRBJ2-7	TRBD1	TGTGCCAGCTTATCGGACAGGGCGCCCTACGAGCAGTACTTC	CASLSDRAPYEQYF
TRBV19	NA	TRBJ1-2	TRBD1	TGTGCCAGTAGTATGGGGACAGGGGGCTTTGGCTACACCTTC	CASSMGTGGFGYTF
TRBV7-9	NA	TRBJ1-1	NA	TGTGCCAGCAGCAAAATTACAGGGAAGAACACTGAAGCTTTCTTT	CASSKITGKNTEAFF
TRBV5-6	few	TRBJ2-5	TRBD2	TGTGCCAGCAGCCGTCCTGGGGGGGGGAGAGAGACCCAGTACTTC	CASSRPGGGRETQYF
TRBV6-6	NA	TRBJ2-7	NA	TGTGCCAGCCTAATGACGGGTCGGCACGAGCAGTACTTC	CASLMTGRHEQYF
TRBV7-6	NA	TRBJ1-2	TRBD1	TGTGCCAGCAGCTTAGCGGTGGGGCAGGGGGCGGATGGCTACACCTTC	CASSLAVGQGADGYTF
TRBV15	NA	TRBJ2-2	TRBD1	TGTGCCACCAGCAGGCCGGGACAGGACACCGGGGAGCTGTTTTTT	CATSRPGQDTGELFF
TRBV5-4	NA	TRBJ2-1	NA	TGTGCCAGCAGCCTCGACAGAGGGGGGGGGTACTACAATGAGCAGTTCTTC	CASSLDRGGGYYNEQFF
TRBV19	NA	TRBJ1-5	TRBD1	TGTGCCAGTAGTAGAAGGACAGGGTCGGAGCCCCAGCATTTT	CASSRRTGSEPQHF
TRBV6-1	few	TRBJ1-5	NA	TGTGCCAGCAGTGAACTATCGAGGGGGATGAGCCACCAGCCCCAGCATTTT	CASSELSRGMSHQPQHF
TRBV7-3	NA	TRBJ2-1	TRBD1	TGTGCCAGCAGCCTTAACCCGCGGACAGGGAGGTTTAATGAGCAGTTCTTC	CASSLNPRTGRFNEQFF
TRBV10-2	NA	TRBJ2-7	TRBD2	TGCGCCAGCAGAGAGCGGGGGGGCCTCCACGAGCAGTACTTC	CASRERGGLHEQYF
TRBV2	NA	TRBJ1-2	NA	TGTGCCAGCAGTCTAGGACAAAATTACGGCTACACCTTC	CASSLGQNYGYTF
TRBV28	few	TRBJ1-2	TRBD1	TGTGCCAGCACCCTCGAGGGACAGGAGGGCTACACCTTC	CASTLEGQEGYTF
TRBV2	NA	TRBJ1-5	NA	TGTGCCAGCATGAGTAGGGGGGGTCAGCCCCAGCATTTT	CASMSRGGQPQHF
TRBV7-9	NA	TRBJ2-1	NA	TGTGCCAGCAGCTTATATTCGGGGGATCACTCCTACAATGAGCAGTTCTTC	CASSLYSGDHSYNEQFF
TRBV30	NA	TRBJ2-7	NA	TGTAACCGGAGAACGGCATACGAGCAGTACTTC	CNRRTAYEQYF
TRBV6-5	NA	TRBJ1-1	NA	TGTGCCAGCACTAAACAGGGGAACACTGAAGCTTTCTTT	CASTKQGNTEAFF
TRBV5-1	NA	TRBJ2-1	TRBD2	TGCGCCAGCAGCTTGGAAGCGGGGGGTTCCTCCTACAATGAGCAGTTCTTC	CASSLEAGGSSYNEQFF
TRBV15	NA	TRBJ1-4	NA	TGTGCCACCAGCAGGCCTCCACAGGCCACTAATGAAAAACTGTTTTTT	CATSRPPQATNEKLFF
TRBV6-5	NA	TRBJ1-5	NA	TGTGCCAGCAGTTACTACAGGTCGAGCAATCAGCCCCAGCATTTT	CASSYYRSSNQPQHF
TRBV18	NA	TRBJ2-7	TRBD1	TGTGCCAGCTCACGCACCCGGGACAGGGTTCCCTACGAGCAGTACTTC	CASSRTRDRVPYEQYF
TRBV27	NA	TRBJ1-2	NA	TGTGCCAGCATGTCCCTCGGCGGCTATGGCTACACCTTC	CASMSLGGYGYTF
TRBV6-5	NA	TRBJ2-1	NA	TGTGCCAGCAGTTCCAAGAAAACGGGGGAGCAGTTCTTC	CASSSKKTGEQFF
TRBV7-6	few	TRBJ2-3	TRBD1	TGTGCCAGCAGAGAAGGACAGGGTTTAGGCACAGATACGCAGTATTTT	CASREGQGLGTDTQYF
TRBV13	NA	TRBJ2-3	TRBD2	TGTGCCAGCAGCCCCTCCGGGGGGGGAATAGATACGCAGTATTTT	CASSPSGGGIDTQYF
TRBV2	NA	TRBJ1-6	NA	TGTGCCAGCAGTGAGTTAACGGCCGGGAATTCACCCCTCCACTTT	CASSELTAGNSPLHF
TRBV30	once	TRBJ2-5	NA	TGTGCCTGGAGGGGAAGGGGGGAGACCCAGTACTTC	CAWRGRGETQYF
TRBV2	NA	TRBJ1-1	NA	TGTGCCAGCAGTGAAGCACGGAGTAGTCGGGGAGAAGCTTTCTTT	CASSEARSSRGEAFF
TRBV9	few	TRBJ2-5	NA	TGTGCCAGCAGCGTAGACGAGGAGACCCAGTACTTC	CASSVDEETQYF
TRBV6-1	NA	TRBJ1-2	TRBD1	TGTGCCAGCAGTGAAGCGTTTGGGACAGGTTATGGCTACACCTTC	CASSEAFGTGYGYTF
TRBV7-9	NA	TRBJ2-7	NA	TGTGCCAGCAGCCCAGGGCGGGGAAAAGCGTCCTACGAGCAGTACTTC	CASSPGRGKASYEQYF
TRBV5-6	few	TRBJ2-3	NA	TGTGCCAGCAGCTTGGTAGCCTATTCTAGCACAGATACGCAGTATTTT	CASSLVAYSSTDTQYF
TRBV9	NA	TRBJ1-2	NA	TGTGCCAGCAGCGGGGGGCAGGGCGGCTATGGCTACACCTTC	CASSGGQGGYGYTF
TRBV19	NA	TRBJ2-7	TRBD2	TGTGCCAGTAGTCCTAGCGGGGGGCTCTCCTACGAGCAGTACTTC	CASSPSGGLSYEQYF
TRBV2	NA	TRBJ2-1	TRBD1	TGTGCCAGCAGTGAATCCGGGACAGGGTACAATGAGCAGTTCTTC	CASSESGTGYNEQFF
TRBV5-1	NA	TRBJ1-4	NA	TGCGCCAGCAGAGATCAGGTTAATGAAAAACTGTTTTTT	CASRDQVNEKLFF
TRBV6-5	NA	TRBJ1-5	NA	TGTGCCAGCACCGACGACAGGTCAAGCTGGCAGCCCCAGCATTTT	CASTDDRSSWQPQHF
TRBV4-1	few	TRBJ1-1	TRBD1	TGCGCCAGCAGCTCTCAGGGACAGGGGATCACTGAAGCTTTCTTT	CASSSQGQGITEAFF